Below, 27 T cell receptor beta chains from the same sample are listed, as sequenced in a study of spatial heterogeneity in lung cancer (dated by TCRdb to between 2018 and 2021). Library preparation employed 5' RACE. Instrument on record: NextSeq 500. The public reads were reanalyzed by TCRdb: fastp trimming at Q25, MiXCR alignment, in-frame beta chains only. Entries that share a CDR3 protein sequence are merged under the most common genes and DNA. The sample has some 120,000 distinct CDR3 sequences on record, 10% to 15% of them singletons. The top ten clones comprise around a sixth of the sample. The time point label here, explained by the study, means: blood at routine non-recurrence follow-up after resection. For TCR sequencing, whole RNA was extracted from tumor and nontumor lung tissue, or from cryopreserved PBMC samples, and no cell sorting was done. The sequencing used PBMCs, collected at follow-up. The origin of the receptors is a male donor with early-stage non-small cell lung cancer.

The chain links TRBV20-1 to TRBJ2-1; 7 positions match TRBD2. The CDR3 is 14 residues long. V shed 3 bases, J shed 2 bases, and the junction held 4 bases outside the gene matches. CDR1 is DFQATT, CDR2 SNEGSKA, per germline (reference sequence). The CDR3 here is CSASASGAYNEQFF. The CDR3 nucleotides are TGCAGTGCTAGCGCTAGCGGTGCCTACAATGAGCAGTTCTTC.

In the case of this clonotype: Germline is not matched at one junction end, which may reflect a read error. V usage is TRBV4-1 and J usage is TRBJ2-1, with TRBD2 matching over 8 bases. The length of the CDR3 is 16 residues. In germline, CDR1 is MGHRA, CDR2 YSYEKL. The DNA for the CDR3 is TGCGCCAGCAGACAAGGTATAGCGGGGCCCTACAATGAGCAGTTCTTC. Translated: CASRQGIAGPYNEQFF.

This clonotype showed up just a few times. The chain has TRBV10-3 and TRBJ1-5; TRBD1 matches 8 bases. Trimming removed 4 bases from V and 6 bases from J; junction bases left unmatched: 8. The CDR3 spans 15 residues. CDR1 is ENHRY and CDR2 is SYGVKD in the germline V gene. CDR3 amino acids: CAISGGGQGAQPQHF. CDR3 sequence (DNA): TGTGCCATCAGTGGAGGCGGGCAGGGGGCTCAGCCCCAGCATTTT.

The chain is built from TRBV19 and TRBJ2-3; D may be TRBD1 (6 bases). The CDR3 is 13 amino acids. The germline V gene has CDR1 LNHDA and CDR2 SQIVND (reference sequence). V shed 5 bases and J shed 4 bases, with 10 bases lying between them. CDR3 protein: CASSPDRSDTQYF. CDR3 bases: TGTGCCAGTAGTCCTGACAGGTCAGATACGCAGTATTTT.

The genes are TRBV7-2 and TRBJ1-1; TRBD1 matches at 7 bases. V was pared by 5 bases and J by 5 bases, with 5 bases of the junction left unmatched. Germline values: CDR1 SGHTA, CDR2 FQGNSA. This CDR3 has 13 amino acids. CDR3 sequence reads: CASSLRQGTEAFF. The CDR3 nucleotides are TGTGCCAGCAGCCTACGACAGGGAACTGAAGCTTTCTTT.

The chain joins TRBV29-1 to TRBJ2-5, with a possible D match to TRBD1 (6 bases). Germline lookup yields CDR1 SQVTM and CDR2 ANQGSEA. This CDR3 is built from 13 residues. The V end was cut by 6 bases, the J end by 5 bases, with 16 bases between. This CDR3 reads CSVAGTRAETQYF. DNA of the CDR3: TGCAGCGTCGCCGGGACAAGGGCCGAGACCCAGTACTTC.

The CDR3 protein is CASSRSTGVSNQPQHF. The CDR3 bases are TGTGCCAGCAGCCGGTCGACAGGGGTTAGCAATCAGCCCCAGCATTTT. V gene TRBV12-3 or TRBV12-4 combines with J gene TRBJ1-5; TRBD1 agrees at 8 bases. CDR3 length: 16 amino acids. V lost 6 bases, J lost 0 bases, and 7 bases stayed unmatched.

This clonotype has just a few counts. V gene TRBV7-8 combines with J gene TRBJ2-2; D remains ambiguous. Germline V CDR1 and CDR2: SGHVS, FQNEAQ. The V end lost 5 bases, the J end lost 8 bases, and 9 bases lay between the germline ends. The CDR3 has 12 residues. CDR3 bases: TGTGCCAGCAGCCCTTGGTTGGGGGAGCTGTTTTTT. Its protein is CASSPWLGELFF.

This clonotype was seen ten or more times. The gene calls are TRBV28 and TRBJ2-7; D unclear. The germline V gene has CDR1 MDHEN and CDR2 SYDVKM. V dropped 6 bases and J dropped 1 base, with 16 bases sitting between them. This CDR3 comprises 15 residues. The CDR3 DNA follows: TGTGCCAGCAGGGCCAGCCTCTCGAGGTCCTACGAGCAGTACTTC. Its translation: CASRASLSRSYEQYF.

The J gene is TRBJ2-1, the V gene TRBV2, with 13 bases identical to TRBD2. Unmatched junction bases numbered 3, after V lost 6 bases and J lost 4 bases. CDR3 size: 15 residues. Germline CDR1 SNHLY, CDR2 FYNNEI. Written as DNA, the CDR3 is TGTGCCAGCAGACTAGCGGGGGGGATTTACAATGAGCAGTTCTTC. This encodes CASRLAGGIYNEQFF.

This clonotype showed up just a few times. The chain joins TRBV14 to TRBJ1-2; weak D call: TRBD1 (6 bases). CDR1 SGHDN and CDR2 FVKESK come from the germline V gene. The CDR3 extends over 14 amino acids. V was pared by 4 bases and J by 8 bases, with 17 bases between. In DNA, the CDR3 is TGTGCCAGCAGCCTTTTTAGTGGGGGGCGCGGCTACACCTTC. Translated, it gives CASSLFSGGRGYTF.

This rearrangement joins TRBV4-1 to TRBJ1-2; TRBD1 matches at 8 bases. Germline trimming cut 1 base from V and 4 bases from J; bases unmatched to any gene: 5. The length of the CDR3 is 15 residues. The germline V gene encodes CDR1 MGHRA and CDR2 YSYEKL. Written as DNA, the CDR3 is TGCGCCAGCAGCCAAGTAACGGGACAGGCCTATGGCTACACCTTC. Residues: CASSQVTGQAYGYTF.

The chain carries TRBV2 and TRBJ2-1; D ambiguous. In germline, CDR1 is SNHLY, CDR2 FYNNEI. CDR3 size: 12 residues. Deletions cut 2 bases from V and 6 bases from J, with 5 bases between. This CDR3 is CASSELSNEQFF. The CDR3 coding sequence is TGTGCCAGCAGTGAATTAAGCAATGAGCAGTTCTTC.

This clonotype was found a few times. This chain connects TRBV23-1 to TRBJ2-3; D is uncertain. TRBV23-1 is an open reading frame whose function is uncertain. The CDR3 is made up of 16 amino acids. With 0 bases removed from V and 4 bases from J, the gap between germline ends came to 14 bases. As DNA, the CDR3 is TGCGCCAGCAGTCAATCCCGTCATGGATACCCAGATACGCAGTATTTT. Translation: CASSQSRHGYPDTQYF.

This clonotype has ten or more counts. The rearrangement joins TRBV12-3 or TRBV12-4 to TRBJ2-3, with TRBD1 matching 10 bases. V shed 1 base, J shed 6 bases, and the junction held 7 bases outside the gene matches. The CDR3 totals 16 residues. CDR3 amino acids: CASSLDRTGGSDTQYF. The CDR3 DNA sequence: TGTGCCAGCAGTTTAGATCGGACAGGGGGATCGGATACGCAGTATTTT.

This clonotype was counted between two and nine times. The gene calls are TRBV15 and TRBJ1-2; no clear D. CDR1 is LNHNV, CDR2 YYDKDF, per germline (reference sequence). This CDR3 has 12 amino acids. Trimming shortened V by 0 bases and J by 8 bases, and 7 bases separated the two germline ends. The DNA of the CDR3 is TGTGCCACCAGCAGAGATCGAGGAGGCTACACCTTC. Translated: CATSRDRGGYTF. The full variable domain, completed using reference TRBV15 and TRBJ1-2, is DAMVIQNPRYQVTQFGKPVTLSCSQTLNHNVMYWYQQKSSQAPKLLFHYYDKDFNNEADTPDNFQSRRPNTSFCFLDIRSPGLGDTAMYLCATSRDRGGYTFGSGTRLTVV.

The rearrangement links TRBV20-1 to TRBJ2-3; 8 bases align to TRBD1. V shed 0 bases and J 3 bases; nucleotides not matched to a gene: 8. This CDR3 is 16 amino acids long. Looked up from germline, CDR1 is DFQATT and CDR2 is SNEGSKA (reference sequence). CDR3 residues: CSAREIPGQGTDTQYF. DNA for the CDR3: TGCAGTGCTAGAGAAATCCCCGGACAGGGTACAGATACGCAGTATTTT.

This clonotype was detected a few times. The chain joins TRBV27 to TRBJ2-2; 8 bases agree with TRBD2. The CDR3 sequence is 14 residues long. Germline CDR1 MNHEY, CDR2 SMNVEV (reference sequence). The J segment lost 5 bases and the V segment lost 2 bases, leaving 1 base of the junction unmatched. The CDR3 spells CASSLVAGTGELFF. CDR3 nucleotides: TGTGCCAGCAGTTTAGTAGCGGGAACCGGGGAGCTGTTTTTT.

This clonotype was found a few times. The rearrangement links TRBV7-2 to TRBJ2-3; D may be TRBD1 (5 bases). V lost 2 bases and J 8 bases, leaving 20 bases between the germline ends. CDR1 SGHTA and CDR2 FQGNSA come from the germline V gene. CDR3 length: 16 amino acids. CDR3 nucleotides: TGTGCCAGCAGCTTAACGAGCATGCAGGGAAGGGGTACGCAGTATTTT. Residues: CASSLTSMQGRGTQYF.

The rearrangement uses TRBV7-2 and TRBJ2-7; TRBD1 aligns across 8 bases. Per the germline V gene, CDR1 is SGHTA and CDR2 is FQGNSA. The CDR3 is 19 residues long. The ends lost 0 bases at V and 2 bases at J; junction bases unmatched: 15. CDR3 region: CASSLATGGSLLIAYEQYF. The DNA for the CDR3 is TGTGCCAGCAGCTTAGCTACAGGGGGGAGCCTACTGATCGCCTACGAGCAGTACTTC.

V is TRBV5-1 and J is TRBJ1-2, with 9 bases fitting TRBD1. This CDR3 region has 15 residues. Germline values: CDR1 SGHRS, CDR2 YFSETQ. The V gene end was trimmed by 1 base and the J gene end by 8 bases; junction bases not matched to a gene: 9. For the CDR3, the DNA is TGCGCCAGCAGCTTGATTCCGGGACAGGGATTGGGCTACACCTTC. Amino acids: CASSLIPGQGLGYTF.

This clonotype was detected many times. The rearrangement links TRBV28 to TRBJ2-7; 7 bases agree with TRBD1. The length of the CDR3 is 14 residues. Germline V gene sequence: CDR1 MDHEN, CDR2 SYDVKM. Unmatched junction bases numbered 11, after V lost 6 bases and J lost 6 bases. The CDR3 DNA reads TGTGCCAGCAGACCGACAGGGAAGTCGGGCGAGCAGTACTTC. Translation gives CASRPTGKSGEQYF.

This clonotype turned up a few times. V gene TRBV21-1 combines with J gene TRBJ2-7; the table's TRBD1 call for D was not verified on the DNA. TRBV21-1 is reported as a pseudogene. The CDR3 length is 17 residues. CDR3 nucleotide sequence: TGTGCCAGCAGCAAAGGGAACCGGGACAGAAAACCCTACGAGCAGTACTTC. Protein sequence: CASSKGNRDRKPYEQYF.

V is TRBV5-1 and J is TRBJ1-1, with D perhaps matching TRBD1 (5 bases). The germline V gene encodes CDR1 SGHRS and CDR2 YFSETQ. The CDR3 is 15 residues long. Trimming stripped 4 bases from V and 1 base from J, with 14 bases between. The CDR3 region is CASSTSPGGNTEAFF. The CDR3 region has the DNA TGCGCCAGCAGCACCTCCCCGGGGGGGAACACTGAAGCTTTCTTT.

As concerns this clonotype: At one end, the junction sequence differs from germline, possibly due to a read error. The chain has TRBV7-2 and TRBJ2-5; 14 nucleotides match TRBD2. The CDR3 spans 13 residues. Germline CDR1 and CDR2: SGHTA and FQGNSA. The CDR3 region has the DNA TGTGCCAGCAGCCCGGGACTAGCGGGGGCCCTGGACTTC. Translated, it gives CASSPGLAGALDF.

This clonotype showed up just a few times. The CDR3 loop is CASSQTGGPDTQYF. The CDR3 DNA is TGCGCCAGCAGCCAAACGGGGGGGCCTGATACGCAGTATTTT. This chain connects TRBV4-3 to TRBJ2-3; 8 positions match TRBD2. J lost 6 bases, V lost 2 bases, and 4 bases had no gene match. Per the germline V gene, CDR1 is LGHNA and CDR2 is YSLEER. The CDR3 sequence is 14 residues long.

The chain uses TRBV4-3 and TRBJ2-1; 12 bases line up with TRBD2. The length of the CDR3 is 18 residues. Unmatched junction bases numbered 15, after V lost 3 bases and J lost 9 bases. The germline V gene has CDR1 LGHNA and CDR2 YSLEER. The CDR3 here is CASSQDLPSGGVFGEQFF. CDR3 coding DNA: TGCGCCAGCAGCCAGGACCTCCCTAGCGGGGGGGTATTTGGTGAGCAGTTCTTC.